This T cell receptor beta chain was found in a study of blood T cell repertoires in COVID-19. In the study overall: Donors in the United States, Italy and Spain gave samples during acute or convalescent COVID-19. Sources were T cells, B-cell-depleted T cells, or PBMCs; the material itself was cDNA or gDNA.

Some clones are missing from TCRdb's copy, which holds only in-frame ones; the method was immunoSEQ multiplex PCR. The table lists 45,000 to 65,000 clones, just over 85% of them singletons. The CDR3 is made up of 14 amino acids. The V and J ends lost 5 bases and 5 bases respectively, with 13 bases between them. Germline V gene data show CDR1 as SEHNR and CDR2 as FQNEAQ (reference sequence). The sample was peripheral blood. The chain couples TRBV7-9 to TRBJ2-4; maybe TRBD1 (5 bases). The origin of this receptor is a man aged 80 or over with active COVID-19. The CDR3 reads CASSGGAGENIQYF. CDR3 nucleotide sequence: TGTGCCAGCAGCGGTGGGGCTGGGGAAAACATTCAGTACTTC.